The clone carrying this T cell receptor beta chain has just a few counts. CDR1 SGHTA and CDR2 FQGNSA come from the germline V gene. V gave up 2 bases and J gave up 7 bases, with 5 bases separating them. The CDR3 sequence is 12 residues long. Constant-region reverse primers amplified full-length variable regions, followed by semi-nested Nested Universal Primer A PCR. One entry per CDR3 protein results from TCRdb running MiXCR on the 5' RACE reads. Of tens of thousands of distinct CDR3 sequences listed, 28% are singletons. This clonotype was obtained from a female donor with breast cancer. Material for sequencing was tumor-infiltrating memory CD4+ T cells sorted from the breast tumor. Subset denoted: memory CD4+ T cells, CD4+CD45RO+CD25-. The chain joins TRBV7-2 to TRBJ2-2; no definite D call. This CDR3 is CASSLRIGELFF. Written as DNA, the CDR3 is TGTGCCAGCAGCTTAAGGATCGGGGAGCTGTTTTTT.